These T cell receptor beta chains were read from a single sample in a study of blood T cells in healthy people across ages. TCRdb ran MiXCR on the 5' RACE reads and lists one entry per CDR3 protein. This sample has some 1.7 million distinct CDR3 sequences, with approximately 28% found just once. The sample comprised blood. The source of these receptors is a young woman in good health. CDR3s include the opening cysteine and the closing phenylalanine or tryptophan. Fields, in order: D gene, clone size, J gene, V gene, CDR3 length, CDR3 protein, CDR3 DNA. The D gene is left open where the match is weak. Clone size, where shown, is once, few, many, or a class for clones that have expanded.

d_gene: TRBD1
abundance: NA
j_gene: TRBJ2-7
v_gene: TRBV6-1
len: 13
CDR3aa: CASSDTGEGEQYF
CDR3nt: TGTGCCAGCAGTGACACAGGGGAAGGCGAGCAGTACTTC

d_gene: NA
abundance: NA
j_gene: TRBJ1-2
v_gene: TRBV24-1
len: 16
CDR3aa: CATSSSGTLANYGYTF
CDR3nt: TGTGCCACCAGCTCCTCCGGGACACTCGCTAACTATGGCTACACCTTC

d_gene: TRBD1
abundance: many
j_gene: TRBJ2-7
v_gene: TRBV4-1
len: 17
CDR3aa: CASSLSWAAGGYYEQYF
CDR3nt: TGCGCCAGCAGCCTCTCCTGGGCGGCAGGGGGTTACTACGAGCAGTACTTC

d_gene: NA
abundance: few
j_gene: TRBJ2-7
v_gene: TRBV28
len: 15
CDR3aa: CASSSGQRGPYEQYF
CDR3nt: TGTGCCAGCAGTTCCGGACAGCGGGGCCCTTACGAGCAGTACTTC

d_gene: NA
abundance: few
j_gene: TRBJ1-3
v_gene: TRBV12-3/TRBV12-4
len: 13
CDR3aa: CASSRTSGNTIYF
CDR3nt: TGTGCCAGCAGCCGGACCTCTGGAAACACCATATATTTT

d_gene: NA
abundance: NA
j_gene: TRBJ2-3
v_gene: TRBV6-5
len: 16
CDR3aa: CVSSYTRDHLTDTQYF
CDR3nt: TGTGTCAGCAGTTACACCCGGGACCACCTCACAGATACGCAGTATTTT

d_gene: NA
abundance: many
j_gene: TRBJ2-7
v_gene: TRBV4-3
len: 14
CDR3aa: CASSQDAGSYEQYF
CDR3nt: TGCGCCAGCAGCCAAGATGCAGGGAGCTACGAGCAGTACTTC

d_gene: TRBD1
abundance: NA
j_gene: TRBJ2-5
v_gene: TRBV7-2
len: 15
CDR3aa: CASSAGQGIEETQYF
CDR3nt: TGTGCCAGCAGCGCGGGACAGGGGATCGAAGAGACCCAGTACTTC

d_gene: TRBD2
abundance: few
j_gene: TRBJ2-5
v_gene: TRBV12-3/TRBV12-4
len: 16
CDR3aa: CASSTLGTSGEETQYF
CDR3nt: TGTGCCAGCTCCACCCTCGGGACTAGCGGTGAGGAGACCCAGTACTTC

d_gene: NA
abundance: few
j_gene: TRBJ2-1
v_gene: TRBV24-1
len: 12
CDR3aa: CATSDSYNEQFF
CDR3nt: TGTGCCACCAGTGATTCATACAATGAGCAGTTCTTC

d_gene: NA
abundance: many
j_gene: TRBJ2-1
v_gene: TRBV3-1
len: 15
CDR3aa: CASSQDRGSGNEQFF
CDR3nt: TGTGCCAGCAGCCAAGATAGGGGTTCTGGGAATGAGCAGTTCTTC

d_gene: TRBD2
abundance: few
j_gene: TRBJ2-1
v_gene: TRBV20-1
len: 14
CDR3aa: CSVRSGTSNNEQFF
CDR3nt: TGCAGTGTCCGCTCCGGGACTAGCAACAATGAGCAGTTCTTC

d_gene: NA
abundance: few
j_gene: TRBJ1-1
v_gene: TRBV10-2
len: 14
CDR3aa: CASRQTPGPTEAFF
CDR3nt: TGCGCCAGCAGACAGACACCGGGGCCCACTGAAGCTTTCTTT